Below are 3 T cell receptor beta chains sequenced from a single sample in a study of T-cell memory formation after mild COVID-19. From the 5' RACE reads, TCRdb called clonotypes with MiXCR, one entry per CDR3 protein. In the table there are about 560,000 distinct CDR3 sequences, 15% to 20% of which are singletons. Sequencing was carried out using PBMCs or a T cell subset sorted from them (not recorded which). These receptors all stem from an adult woman who had mild COVID-19 (a few samples of this study predate the infection). Cell type and time point are not known.

The chain recombines TRBV5-1 with TRBJ1-1; TRBD1 matches 10 bases. The CDR3 runs to 14 residues. From germline, CDR1 is SGHRS and CDR2 YFSETQ. Trimming cost V 1 base and J 5 bases; bases outside gene matches: 2. CDR3 sequence: CASSLRQGATEAFF. The DNA for the CDR3 is TGCGCCAGCAGCTTGCGACAGGGGGCAACTGAAGCTTTCTTT. Using reference TRBV5-1 and TRBJ1-1 for the parts outside the CDR3, the full variable domain is KAGVTQTPRYLIKTRGQQVTLSCSPISGHRSVSWYQQTPGQGLQFLFEYFSETQRNKGNFPGRFSGRQFSNSRSEMNVSTLELGDSALYLCASSLRQGATEAFFGQGTRLTVV.

The chain carries TRBV19 and TRBJ1-1; no clear D. V was clipped by 2 bases and J by 1 base, with 8 bases between them. This CDR3 is 14 amino acids long. In germline, CDR1 is LNHDA, CDR2 SQIVND (reference sequence). CDR3 protein: CASSISAANTEAFF. CDR3 in DNA: TGTGCCAGTAGTATATCAGCGGCGAACACTGAAGCTTTCTTT.

The sample holds many counts of this clonotype. The chain employs TRBV24-1 and TRBJ2-4; a weak D match, TRBD1 (6 bases). V lost 5 bases and J 10 bases, leaving 8 bases between the germline ends. This CDR3 is built from 11 residues. The germline V gene encodes CDR1 KGHDR and CDR2 SFDVKD. The DNA for the CDR3 is TGTGCCACCAGTGTTGGACAGATTCAGTACTTC. Protein: CATSVGQIQYF.